The clone carrying this T cell receptor (beta chain) was found once. The data stem from a study of T cell responses to AZD1222 COVID-19 vaccine. Sequenced by immunoSEQ multiplex PCR; TCRdb stores in-frame clones only, minus some. Of 110,000 to 150,000 clones in the sample, roughly 90% were seen once. V gave up 7 bases and J gave up 2 bases, with 12 bases separating them. Germline CDR1 reads MNHEY; CDR2 reads SMNVEV (reference sequence). The CDR3 extends over 13 amino acids. The gene calls are TRBV27 and TRBJ2-7; D may correspond to TRBD1 or TRBD2 (5 bases each). The source is an adult in good health. Sequenced here: peripheral blood, sampled on day 0 of AZD1222 vaccination. The CDR3 nucleotides read TGTGCCAGCACCACGGGACCGGCCTACGAGCAGTACTTC. It specifies CASTTGPAYEQYF.